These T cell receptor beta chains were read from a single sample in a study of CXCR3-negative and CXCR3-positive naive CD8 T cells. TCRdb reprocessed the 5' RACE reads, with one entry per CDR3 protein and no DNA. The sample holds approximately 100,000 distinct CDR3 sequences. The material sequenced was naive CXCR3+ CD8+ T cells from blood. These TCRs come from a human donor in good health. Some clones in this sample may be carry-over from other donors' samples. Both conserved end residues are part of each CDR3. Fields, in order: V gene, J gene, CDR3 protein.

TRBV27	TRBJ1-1	CASSHRGRTEAFF
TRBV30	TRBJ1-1	CAWSQGELGTEAFF
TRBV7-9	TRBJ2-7	CASSIPGTSGDNEQFF
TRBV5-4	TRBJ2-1	CASSYRGGAIDEQFF
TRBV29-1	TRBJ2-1	CSVDAGSLEQFF
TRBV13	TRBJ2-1	CASSSGQGATTYNEQFF
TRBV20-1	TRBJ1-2	CSARDLGQGYGYTF
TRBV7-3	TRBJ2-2	CASSLWTPSTLDSSGELFF
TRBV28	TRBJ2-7	CASGDGGAYDEQYF
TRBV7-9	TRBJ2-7	CASSLVVTPYEQYF
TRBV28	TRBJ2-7	CASSLLRLAGNSYEQYF
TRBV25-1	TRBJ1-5	CASSDGSGAANQPQHF
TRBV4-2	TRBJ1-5	CASSQEHEAYQPQHF
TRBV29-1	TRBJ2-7	CSAGTSERYEQYF
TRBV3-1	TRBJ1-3	CASSQNAGRVYF
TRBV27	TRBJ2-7	CASSSDTGTASSYEQYF
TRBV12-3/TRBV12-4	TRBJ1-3	CASSFAGSGNTIYF
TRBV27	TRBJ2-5	CASRPWRSGDLEETQYF
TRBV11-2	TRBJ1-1	CASSPSLTTEAFF
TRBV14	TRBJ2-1	CASSQGPGGPYNEQFF
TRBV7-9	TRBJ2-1	CASSDGLAGNEQFF
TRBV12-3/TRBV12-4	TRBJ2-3	CASSRDSTDTQYF
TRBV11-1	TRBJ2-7	CASSFDTSYEQYF
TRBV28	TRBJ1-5	CASIPMGTGGQPQHF
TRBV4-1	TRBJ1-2	CASSQENYGYTF
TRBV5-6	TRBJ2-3	CASSQEAATDTQYF
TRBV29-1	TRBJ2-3	CSVPGPNQGDTQYF
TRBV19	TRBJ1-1	CASSEDGNTEAFF
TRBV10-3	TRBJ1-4	CAIRDRDTENEKLFF
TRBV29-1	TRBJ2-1	CSGGTSGRNEQFF
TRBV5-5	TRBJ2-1	CASSFMTDYNEQFF
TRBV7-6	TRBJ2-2	CASSPTGGSGTGELFF
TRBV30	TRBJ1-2	CAWSIDNYGYTF
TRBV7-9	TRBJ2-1	CASISSSGRTYNEQFF
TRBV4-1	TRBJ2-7	CASSQDILAGGQPPYEQYF
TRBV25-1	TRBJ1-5	CASSEYNDQPQHF
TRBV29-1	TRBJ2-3	CSVQGTGTPPDTQYF
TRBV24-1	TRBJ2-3	CATSGGGTDTQYF
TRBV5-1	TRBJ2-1	CASSPTSGGSGNEQFF
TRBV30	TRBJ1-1	CAWSVSGQGMGEAFF
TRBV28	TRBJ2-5	CASSFNGEQPYQETQYF
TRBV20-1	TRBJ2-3	CSARVDRRKDTQYF
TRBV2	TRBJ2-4	CASNLAGTSDIQYF
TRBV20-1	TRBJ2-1	CSARAQLAGLNNEQFF
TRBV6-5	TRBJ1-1	CASTATGLGTEAFF
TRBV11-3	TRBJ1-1	CASSLPGYTEAFF
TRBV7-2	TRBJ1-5	CASSQFTDGIWHF
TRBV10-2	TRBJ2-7	CASSDFLAGVNEQYF
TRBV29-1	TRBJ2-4	CSVEGTENIQYF
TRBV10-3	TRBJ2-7	CAAAGTGGFVGQYF
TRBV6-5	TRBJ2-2	CASSPEINTGELFF
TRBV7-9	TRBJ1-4	CASCQTGEKLFF
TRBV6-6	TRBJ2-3	CASSYSFGQGLTDTQYF
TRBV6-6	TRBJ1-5	CASSYDWNQPQHF
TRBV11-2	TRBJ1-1	CASSKSGGAFF
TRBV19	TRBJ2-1	CASSILSGDGYNEQFF